This T cell receptor (beta chain) emerged from a study of cytomegalovirus exposure and HLA in healthy donors. Overall study context: Earlier, 100 million or so unique TCR beta sequences were recovered from about 200 million T cells by an analysis. The Caucasian-associated ancestry cluster held roughly 80% of 398 genotyped donors. Study conclusions and caveats: There were reportedly fewer N-insertions in an Asian-associated ancestry cluster than the roughly 610-donor mean, in a later analysis.

Both 60 Vbeta primers and 13 Jbeta primers went into the PCR. As originally analysed: In a later analysis, around 10 million of tens of millions of unique beta chains occurred in at least two donors. Libraries were prepared by immunoSEQ multiplex PCR; TCRdb keeps only in-frame clonotypes and omits some of them. Clone size and the V and J calls come from that table; the DNA yielded D and trimming. The sample records some 150,000 clones, around 79% being singletons. A remark on this clone: The antigen is not known.

Germline lookup yields CDR1 MNHNS and CDR2 SASEGT. The CDR3 sequence is 11 residues long. Trimming took off 1 base at V and 10 bases at J, with 7 bases between the two ends. Sequencing was carried out using PBMCs. The genes are TRBV6-1 and TRBJ1-1; D gene ambiguous. This receptor was taken from a woman in her forties in good health and CMV-seropositive. The CDR3: CASSEGARAFF. The CDR3 DNA sequence: TGTGCCAGCAGTGAAGGGGCGCGAGCTTTCTTT.